These 24 T cell receptor beta chains were all obtained from the same sample, sequenced in a study of CD8+ T cells in alopecia areata. The sequencing template was cDNA reverse transcribed from extracted RNA. This table comes from immunoSEQ multiplex PCR, and its TCRdb copy is limited to in-frame clones, with some not included. The profile shows about 9,700 clones, roughly three fifths of them singletons. It was from alopecia areata patients that lesional scalp punch biopsies and peripheral blood were collected. The sample taken for sequencing was skin. The receptors were gathered from a human donor with alopecia areata.

The genes are TRBV19 and TRBJ2-7; the D is unclear. CDR3 length equals 11 residues. Germline loops: CDR1 LNHDA, CDR2 SQIVND (reference sequence). The germline V and J ends were trimmed by 4 bases and 6 bases, with 7 bases remaining between them. The CDR3 region is CASSSGSEQYF. The CDR3 nucleotides read TGTGCCAGTAGTAGCGGTTCCGAGCAGTACTTC.

The V and J genes are TRBV7-6 and TRBJ2-1; D might be TRBD2 (6 bases). In germline, CDR1 is SGHVS, CDR2 FNYEAQ. The CDR3 covers 16 residues. With 3 bases removed from V and 0 bases from J, the gap between germline ends came to 12 bases. CDR3: CASSFGTFSSYNEQFF. For the CDR3, the DNA is TGTGCCAGCAGCTTCGGGACTTTTTCCTCCTACAATGAGCAGTTCTTC.

The chain employs TRBV7-9 and TRBJ2-5, with D unclear. The CDR3 contains 13 residues. Per germline, CDR1 SEHNR and CDR2 FQNEAQ (reference sequence). Trimming took 5 bases from V and 9 from J, leaving 16 bases between them. CDR3 coding DNA: TGTGCCAGCAGCGGCGGACCGGGCCTACCCCAGTACTTC. Translating gives CASSGGPGLPQYF.

This clone was observed once. The CDR3 sequence is CASSPLVNTEAFF. CDR3 DNA sequence: TGCGCCAGCAGTCCGCTCGTTAACACTGAAGCTTTCTTT. The chain uses TRBV5-1 and TRBJ1-1, with unresolved D. The V and J ends lost 5 bases and 2 bases respectively, with 10 bases between them. The germline V gene has CDR1 SGHRS and CDR2 YFSETQ. The CDR3 has 13 residues.

This clone occurred a few times. J is TRBJ1-2 and V is TRBV10-2; D gene unclear. Trimming shortened V by 6 bases and J by 2 bases, and 10 bases separated the two germline ends. This CDR3 is built from 13 residues. Per the germline V gene, CDR1 is WSHSY and CDR2 is SAAADI. The CDR3 protein is CASSSTSNYGYTF. The CDR3 region has the DNA TGCGCCAGCAGCTCAACCTCGAACTATGGCTACACCTTC.

This rearrangement joins TRBV6-6 to TRBJ1-1; TRBD1 matches 8 bases. The CDR3 has 16 amino acids. Germline V gives CDR1 MNHNY, CDR2 SVGAGI (reference sequence). With 5 bases clipped from V and 0 bases from J, the junction kept 8 bases outside the gene matches. The CDR3 bases are TGTGCCAGCAGTCCCGGACAGGGCGCTATGAACACTGAAGCTTTCTTT. It codes for CASSPGQGAMNTEAFF.

This chain joins TRBV4-3 and TRBJ2-5; D is unclear. The germline V and J ends were trimmed by 0 bases and 3 bases, with 5 bases remaining between them. Per the germline V gene, CDR1 is LGHNA and CDR2 is YSLEER. The CDR3 spans 13 residues. The CDR3 region has the DNA TGCGCCAGCAGCCAAGATCTCAAAGAGACCCAGTACTTC. It encodes CASSQDLKETQYF.

This clone was recorded once. This chain uses TRBV28 with TRBJ1-1, with D unresolved. The V gene's germline CDR1 is MDHEN and CDR2 SYDVKM. V was clipped by 5 bases and J by 3 bases, with 25 bases between them. The CDR3 has 18 amino acids. The DNA for the CDR3 is TGTGCCAGCAGTGATCTTCGGGCTCTTGTACCGGGGTACACTGAAGCTTTCTTT. Protein product: CASSDLRALVPGYTEAFF.

The J gene is TRBJ1-1, the V gene TRBV28; D gene unclear. Germline CDR1 and CDR2: MDHEN and SYDVKM. CDR3 length equals 15 residues. V shed 9 bases and J shed 0 bases, with 17 bases lying between them. CDR3 DNA sequence: TGTGCCAGAGAACTCCCCCCCCAGGTGAACACTGAAGCTTTCTTT. Protein: CARELPPQVNTEAFF.

This rearrangement joins TRBV27 to TRBJ2-5; perhaps TRBD1 as D (5 bases). Trimming took off 0 bases at V and 7 bases at J, with 12 bases between the two ends. This CDR3 is built from 14 residues. Per germline, CDR1 MNHEY and CDR2 SMNVEV (reference sequence). The CDR3 here is CASSLSPVTGTQYF. CDR3 DNA sequence: TGTGCCAGCAGTTTATCCCCAGTTACAGGGACCCAGTACTTC.

The chain carries TRBV27 and TRBJ1-5, with D possibly being TRBD1 (6 bases). CDR3 length equals 17 residues. The germline V and J ends were trimmed by 6 bases and 0 bases, with 18 bases remaining between them. Germline CDR1 reads MNHEY; CDR2 reads SMNVEV (reference sequence). CDR3 nucleotide sequence: TGTGCCAGCAGGAGAAACGGACAGATCTATAGCAATCAGCCCCAGCATTTT. Protein sequence: CASRRNGQIYSNQPQHF.

This clone occurred a few times. CDR3 in amino acids: CASSLSPGWYEQYF. The CDR3 region has the DNA TGTGCCAGCAGTTTATCGCCGGGGTGGTACGAGCAGTACTTC. This chain joins TRBV28 and TRBJ2-7, with D tentatively TRBD2 (5 bases). This CDR3 is 14 amino acids long. Germline V gene lookup returns CDR1 MDHEN and CDR2 SYDVKM. V lost 1 base to trimming and J lost 4 bases, with 11 bases between them.

The rearrangement joins TRBV6-1 to TRBJ2-7, with TRBD1 matching over 8 bases. The germline V gene encodes CDR1 MNHNS and CDR2 SASEGT. The V gene end was trimmed by 7 bases and the J gene end by 5 bases; junction bases not matched to a gene: 7. CDR3 size: 13 residues. The CDR3 DNA follows: TGTGCCAGCACACAGGGGGAAGCGGACGAGCAGTACTTC. It specifies CASTQGEADEQYF.

This chain uses TRBV6-5 with TRBJ1-5; TRBD1 aligns across 8 bases. The J segment lost 5 bases and the V segment lost 8 bases, leaving 5 bases of the junction unmatched. The germline V gene has CDR1 MNHEY and CDR2 SVGAGI. The CDR3 is made up of 13 amino acids. The CDR3 here is CASSLTGDQPQHF. In DNA form, the CDR3 reads TGTGCCAGCTCCCTGACAGGGGATCAGCCCCAGCATTTT.

V and J are TRBV7-2 and TRBJ2-7, with 8 bases matching TRBD2. The J segment lost 4 bases and the V segment lost 5 bases, leaving 10 bases of the junction unmatched. This CDR3 has 15 residues. CDR1 is SGHTA and CDR2 is FQGNSA in the germline V gene. Here the CDR3 reads CASSPEAGEIYEQYF. The DNA of the CDR3 is TGTGCCAGCAGCCCTGAAGCGGGGGAGATTTACGAGCAGTACTTC.

CDR3: CAWSRPGWNTEAFF. In nucleotides, the CDR3 is TGTGCCTGGAGTCGACCCGGTTGGAACACTGAAGCTTTCTTT. This sequence joins TRBV30 and TRBJ1-1; D ambiguous. The CDR3 has 14 amino acids. V lost 2 bases, J lost 1 base, and 11 bases lay in between. Germline V CDR1 and CDR2: GTSNPN, SVGIG (reference sequence).

The rearrangement uses TRBV28 and TRBJ1-2, with a possible D match to TRBD1 (6 bases). Germline CDR1 and CDR2: MDHEN and SYDVKM. The CDR3 totals 13 residues. V lost 10 bases and J 4 bases, leaving 16 bases between the germline ends. CDR3 protein: CATLQGPSYGYTF. CDR3 sequence (DNA): TGTGCCACCCTACAGGGCCCTAGCTATGGCTACACCTTC.

This clone was detected a few times. The rearrangement joins TRBV7-2 to TRBJ2-1; 11 nucleotides line up with TRBD2. Germline-derived CDR1 and CDR2 are SGHTA and FQGNSA. The CDR3 consists of 16 residues. V trimming: 2 bases; J trimming: 6 bases; junction bases outside the gene matches: 6. The CDR3 reads CASSLPGLAGSNEQFF. The CDR3 region has the DNA TGTGCCAGCAGCTTACCTGGACTAGCGGGCTCCAATGAGCAGTTCTTC. The full variable domain, its missing parts supplied by reference TRBV7-2 and TRBJ2-1, is GAGVSQSPSNKVTEKGKDVELRCDPISGHTALYWYRQSLGQGLEFLIYFQGNSAPDKSGLPSDRFSAERTGGSVSTLTIQRTQQEDSAVYLCASSLPGLAGSNEQFFGPGTRLTVL.

The gene calls are TRBV7-9 and TRBJ2-1; D tentatively reads TRBD1 or TRBD2 (6 bases each). Between the trimmed V and J ends, which lost 1 base and 3 bases, there was a span of 13 bases. The CDR3 runs to 16 residues. Germline V CDR1 and CDR2: SEHNR, FQNEAQ (reference sequence). In DNA form, the CDR3 reads TGTGCCAGCAGCTTAGGGAGGGGGGTTGTCTACAATGAGCAGTTCTTC. Its protein product is CASSLGRGVVYNEQFF.

The gene calls are TRBV4-3 and TRBJ2-3, with 8 bases identical to TRBD2. CDR1 is LGHNA, CDR2 YSLEER, per germline. V gave up 2 bases and J gave up 0 bases; unmatched junction bases: 7. The CDR3 runs to 17 residues. The CDR3 nucleotides read TGCGCCAGCAGCCAACAGAGAGGCGGGGGGAGCACAGATACGCAGTATTTT. Residues: CASSQQRGGGSTDTQYF.

The chain combines TRBV6-5 with TRBJ1-5; the D gene is possibly TRBD1 (5 bases). The germline V and J ends were trimmed by 7 bases and 5 bases, with 15 bases remaining between them. This CDR3 has 14 residues. From germline, CDR1 is MNHEY and CDR2 SVGAGI. The CDR3, as DNA: TGTGCCAGCAACTTTTGGGGCGGTCATCAGCCCCAGCATTTT. This gives the protein CASNFWGGHQPQHF.

This sequence joins TRBV27 and TRBJ2-1, with TRBD2 identical over 11 bases. V trimming: 7 bases; J trimming: 9 bases; junction bases outside the gene matches: 11. CDR1 and CDR2 (germline): MNHEY, SMNVEV (reference sequence). This CDR3 is 15 amino acids long. In nucleotides, the CDR3 is TGTGCCAGCAAGCTACTAGCGGGAGATTCCGGTGAGCAGTTCTTC. Amino acid sequence: CASKLLAGDSGEQFF.

The rearrangement uses TRBV7-9 and TRBJ2-7; either TRBD1 or TRBD2 may supply D (5 bases each). Germline CDR1 is SEHNR and CDR2 is FQNEAQ (reference sequence). The CDR3 loop spans 14 amino acids. The V gene lost 5 bases and the J gene lost 6 bases, with 17 bases spanning the gap. The CDR3 DNA reads TGTGCCAGCAGCGCGACCGGGGCCTCGGGCGAGCAGTACTTC. Protein sequence: CASSATGASGEQYF.

This clone was observed a few times. V gene TRBV20-1 combines with J gene TRBJ2-3, with D uncertain. This CDR3 is 11 amino acids long. CDR1 is DFQATT, CDR2 SNEGSKA, per germline (reference sequence). Trimming took off 8 bases at V and 5 bases at J, with 11 bases between the two ends. CDR3 nucleotide sequence: TGCAGTCCACCAGAGAGAGATACGCAGTATTTT. Translation gives CSPPERDTQYF.